This T cell receptor (beta chain) appears in the sequencing data of a study of blood T cell repertoires in COVID-19. Germline loops: CDR1 SNHLY, CDR2 FYNNEI. CDR3 length: 18 amino acids. The V end was cut by 7 bases, the J end by 2 bases, with 24 bases between. Repertoires were generated with immunoSEQ multiplex PCR, while TCRdb's copy carries only in-frame clones and drops some. The sample shows about 330,000 clones, 87% of them seen only once. Input material: PBMCs or T cells enriched from blood (not recorded which). This chain joins TRBV2 and TRBJ1-5; perhaps TRBD1 as D (5 bases). The receptor was derived from a woman aged 25 to 45 who had recovered from COVID-19. DNA of the CDR3: TGTGCCAGCATGGGGACCTCGGGAGGAGGGTTCGGCAATCAGCCCCAGCATTTT. This gives the protein CASMGTSGGGFGNQPQHF.